One and the same sample provided the 26 T cell receptor beta chains below, sequenced in a study of STAT5B mutations in CD4+ large granular lymphocyte leukemia. The protocol was immunoSEQ multiplex PCR, while the TCRdb copy is restricted to in-frame clones and leaves out a portion. Here the sample spans approximately 34,000 clones, roughly 72% being singletons. Sequencing was done on a sample of CD4+ T cells from blood buffy coats. These TCRs come from a human donor in good health.

CDR3 sequence: CASSYRGRTDTQYF. The CDR3 region has the DNA TGTGCCAGCAGCTACAGGGGGCGCACAGATACGCAGTATTTT. The genes are TRBV28 and TRBJ2-3; TRBD1 matches 9 bases. V dropped 6 bases and J dropped 1; count of bases not matched to a gene: 2. The CDR3 length is 14 residues. From germline, CDR1 is MDHEN and CDR2 SYDVKM.

The chain links TRBV5-4 to TRBJ2-2; TRBD2 matches at 10 bases. The CDR3 has 15 amino acids. J gave up 6 bases and V 3 bases, and 5 bases lay outside the gene matches. Germline loops: CDR1 SGHNT, CDR2 YYREEE (reference sequence). CDR3 sequence reads: CASSSGTSEPGELFF. CDR3 DNA: TGTGCCAGCAGCTCCGGGACTAGCGAGCCCGGGGAGCTGTTTTTT.

This chain joins TRBV10-2 and TRBJ2-5, with 11 bases lining up with TRBD2. Germline CDR1 reads WSHSY; CDR2 reads SAAADI. This CDR3 is 15 amino acids long. The trim removed 6 bases at V and 3 bases at J, leaving 6 bases unmatched. The CDR3 DNA reads as TGCGCCAGCAGCTCAATGGGACTAGCGGAAGAGACCCAGTACTTC. As protein: CASSSMGLAEETQYF.

The genes are TRBV7-9 and TRBJ1-4; unclear D gene. The CDR3 extends over 15 amino acids. Germline CDR1 and CDR2: SEHNR and FQNEAQ (reference sequence). Trimming took off 3 bases at V and 0 bases at J, with 8 bases between the two ends. The CDR3: CASSLGSATNEKLFF. As DNA, the CDR3 is TGTGCCAGCAGCTTGGGATCAGCAACTAATGAAAAACTGTTTTTT.

The count of this clone is one. V usage is TRBV5-6 and J usage is TRBJ2-7, with 9 bases fitting TRBD2. Germline V lookup: CDR1 SGHDT, CDR2 YYEEEE. After removal of 1 base from V and 4 bases from J, the junction contained 6 bases not matched to a gene. The CDR3 length is 15 residues. The CDR3 DNA sequence: TGTGCCAGCAGCTTGATCCTAGCGGGGCCGTACGAGCAGTACTTC. Protein product: CASSLILAGPYEQYF.

The genes are TRBV10-2 and TRBJ2-5, with a weak D call TRBD2 (6 bases). This CDR3 contains 14 residues. Per the germline V gene, CDR1 is WSHSY and CDR2 is SAAADI. Trimming removed 0 bases from V and 7 bases from J, with 12 bases in between. CDR3 sequence reads: CASSESYGGRTQYF. The DNA for the CDR3 is TGCGCCAGCAGTGAGTCATACGGGGGAAGGACCCAGTACTTC.

CDR3 in amino acids: CASSPGTGGRQPQHF. The CDR3 DNA sequence: TGTGCCAGCAGCCCAGGGACAGGGGGTCGTCAGCCCCAGCATTTT. The rearrangement joins TRBV7-8 to TRBJ1-5, with 11 bases matching TRBD1. Unmatched junction bases numbered 6, after V lost 5 bases and J lost 6 bases. Germline V gene lookup returns CDR1 SGHVS and CDR2 FQNEAQ. There are 15 residues in the CDR3. The full variable domain, with the rest looked up from reference TRBV7-8 and TRBJ1-5, is GAGVSQSPRYKVAKRGQDVALRCDPISGHVSLFWYQQALGQGPEFLTYFQNEAQLDKSGLPSDRFFAERPEGSVSTLKIQRTQQEDSAVYLCASSPGTGGRQPQHFGDGTRLSIL.

This chain links TRBV21-1 with TRBJ2-5; the D call of TRBD1 is as the table states it, not checked on the DNA. TRBV21-1 is a documented pseudogene. The CDR3 length is 16 residues. The CDR3 here is CASRTIGKTGVETQYF. CDR3 bases: TGTGCCAGCAGGACTATAGGAAAGACAGGGGTGGAGACCCAGTACTTC.

The genes are TRBV6-5 and TRBJ2-3; possible D gene TRBD2, 6 bases. Germline lookup yields CDR1 MNHEY and CDR2 SVGAGI. The CDR3 runs 15 residues. With 6 bases removed from V and 0 bases from J, the gap between germline ends came to 13 bases. In nucleotides, the CDR3 is TGTGCCAGCAGGCGGGACTGGAGGAGCACAGATACGCAGTATTTT. It yields the protein CASRRDWRSTDTQYF.

J is TRBJ1-6 and V is TRBV9, with TRBD1 matching 8 bases. Trimming at V came to 0 bases and at J to 6 bases, leaving 5 bases not matched to a gene. CDR1 SGDLS and CDR2 YYNGEE come from the germline V gene. The CDR3 extends over 16 amino acids. CDR3 DNA sequence: TGTGCCAGCAGCGTAGGGCAGGGGGCGCGTAATTCACCCCTCCACTTT. Protein: CASSVGQGARNSPLHF.

The V and J genes are TRBV9 and TRBJ2-7; D ambiguous. CDR1 is SGDLS, CDR2 YYNGEE, per germline. With 0 bases removed from V and 2 bases from J, the gap between germline ends came to 9 bases. The CDR3 consists of 14 residues. The CDR3 region is CASSVGSATYEQYF. Here the CDR3 DNA reads TGTGCCAGCAGCGTAGGTAGTGCGACCTACGAGCAGTACTTC.

The rearrangement joins TRBV6-5 to TRBJ1-1; TRBD1 is a possible D gene (5 bases). The germline gives CDR1 MNHEY, CDR2 SVGAGI. V shed 5 bases and J shed 0 bases, with 13 bases lying between them. CDR3 size: 15 residues. The CDR3 region is CASSLSGTVNTEAFF. CDR3 nucleotides: TGTGCCAGCAGTCTTTCCGGGACTGTGAACACTGAAGCTTTCTTT.

This chain uses TRBV30 with TRBJ1-4; D ambiguous. Trimming cost V 0 bases and J 4 bases, with 15 bases left between them. In germline, CDR1 is GTSNPN, CDR2 SVGIG (reference sequence). The length of the CDR3 is 16 residues. In DNA, the CDR3 is TGTGCCTGGAGTGTAAGACGAGGGCCGGGTAATGAAAAACTGTTTTTT. It encodes CAWSVRRGPGNEKLFF.

The V gene is TRBV10-3, the J gene TRBJ1-6; no clear D gene. Trimming took off 2 bases at V and 9 bases at J, with 11 bases between the two ends. CDR1 ENHRY and CDR2 SYGVKD come from the germline V gene. The CDR3 consists of 14 residues. The DNA for the CDR3 is TGTGCCATCAGTGAGCGCGGAGGCGGTTCACCCCTCCACTTT. Translated, it gives CAISERGGGSPLHF.

The chain has TRBV4-3 and TRBJ2-2, with 8 bases aligning to TRBD2. The ends lost 0 bases at V and 3 bases at J; junction bases unmatched: 6. This CDR3 is 17 amino acids long. Germline loops: CDR1 LGHNA, CDR2 YSLEER. In DNA form, the CDR3 reads TGCGCCAGCAGCCAAGATTCGGGCGGGGGGTACACCGGGGAGCTGTTTTTT. This translates into CASSQDSGGGYTGELFF.

The chain is built from TRBV5-1 and TRBJ2-2, with 8 bases aligning to TRBD1. The V segment lost 4 bases and the J segment 6 bases; nucleotides outside the gene matches: 5. Per the germline V gene, CDR1 is SGHRS and CDR2 is YFSETQ. This CDR3 is 14 amino acids long. Here the CDR3 DNA reads TGCGCCAGCAGCGATGACAGGGGAGCCGGGGAGCTGTTTTTT. Encoded protein: CASSDDRGAGELFF.

This chain links TRBV11-1 with TRBJ2-1; D gene ambiguous. Germline V gene data show CDR1 as SGHAT and CDR2 as FQDESV (reference sequence). The CDR3 sequence is 13 residues long. Trimming removed 5 bases from V and 10 bases from J, with 15 bases in between. The CDR3 bases are TGTGCCAGCAGCCTTCTTACCCGCCCCGAGCAGTTCTTC. It is translated as CASSLLTRPEQFF.

This CDR3 is CASSLGRGVYEQYF. As DNA, the CDR3 is TGTGCCAGCAGCTTGGGCAGGGGAGTCTACGAGCAGTACTTC. This chain links TRBV5-4 with TRBJ2-7; D perhaps matches TRBD1 (6 bases). Germline-derived CDR1 and CDR2 are SGHNT and YYREEE (reference sequence). Trimming left V 0 bases short and J 3 bases short, with 10 bases between. The CDR3 runs to 14 residues. Looking up the rest from reference TRBV5-4 and TRBJ2-7 gives the full variable domain: ETGVTQSPTHLIKTRGQQVTLRCSSQSGHNTVSWYQQALGQGPQFIFQYYREEENGRGNFPPRFSGLQFPNYSSELNVNALELDDSALYLCASSLGRGVYEQYFGPGTRLTVT.

This chain links TRBV6-5 with TRBJ2-2, with a tentative D call TRBD2 (7 bases). The germline V gene encodes CDR1 MNHEY and CDR2 SVGAGI. Trimming took 10 bases from V and 7 from J, leaving 19 bases between them. This CDR3 is built from 14 residues. The CDR3 DNA follows: TGTGCCACCGAATGGGGGGGGCGAAGCGGGGAGCTGTTTTTT. Translated, it gives CATEWGGRSGELFF.

V is TRBV5-6 and J is TRBJ1-1; TRBD1 is a possible D gene (6 bases). This CDR3 spans 16 amino acids. V lost 3 bases and J lost 1, with 16 bases in between. Germline V gene sequence: CDR1 SGHDT, CDR2 YYEEEE. The CDR3, as DNA: TGTGCCAGCAGCTCACTGCCCGGGACACCGAACACTGAAGCTTTCTTT. Protein product: CASSSLPGTPNTEAFF.

The V gene is TRBV6-1, the J gene TRBJ1-6, with no clear D. V gave up 2 bases and J gave up 4 bases, with 9 bases separating them. The length of the CDR3 is 15 residues. CDR1 is MNHNS and CDR2 is SASEGT in the germline V gene. The chain's CDR3 is CASSEQLQYNSPLHF. The CDR3 DNA follows: TGTGCCAGCAGTGAACAGCTCCAATATAATTCACCCCTCCACTTT.

J is TRBJ2-5 and V is TRBV6-5, with TRBD1 identical over 8 bases. Trimming cost V 4 bases and J 7 bases; bases outside gene matches: 11. There are 15 residues in the CDR3. The germline V gene encodes CDR1 MNHEY and CDR2 SVGAGI. Written as DNA, the CDR3 is TGTGCCAGCAGTTCGACAGGGGCCCGTTTTGGGACCCAGTACTTC. Translated, it gives CASSSTGARFGTQYF.

The rearrangement uses TRBV19 and TRBJ2-1; a weak D match, TRBD1 (5 bases). V was clipped by 0 bases and J by 0 bases, with 9 bases between them. The CDR3 runs 16 residues. Germline V gene sequence: CDR1 LNHDA, CDR2 SQIVND (reference sequence). CDR3 sequence reads: CASSIEGHLSYNEQFF. The CDR3 DNA reads TGTGCCAGTAGTATAGAGGGGCATCTCTCCTACAATGAGCAGTTCTTC.

The DNA of the CDR3 is TGTGCCAGCAGCTTGGAGGCTAGCGGGGGAAATACGCAGTATTTT. This translates into CASSLEASGGNTQYF. The rearrangement joins TRBV7-2 to TRBJ2-3, with 10 bases identical to TRBD2. In germline, CDR1 is SGHTA, CDR2 FQGNSA. The CDR3 runs to 15 residues. The trim removed 3 bases at V and 7 bases at J, leaving 7 bases unmatched.

The CDR3 coding sequence is TGTGCCAGCACCCTGGGACTAGCGGGGGAGTCCCAAGAGACCCAGTACTTC. Amino acids: CASTLGLAGESQETQYF. The chain links TRBV28 to TRBJ2-5; 14 bases agree with TRBD2. Germline assignment: CDR1 MDHEN and CDR2 SYDVKM. The CDR3 sequence is 17 residues long. Trimming cost V 7 bases and J 1 base; bases outside gene matches: 8.

The chain carries TRBV12-5 and TRBJ1-6; no definite D call. Germline CDR1 is LGHNT and CDR2 is FRNRAP. V lost 2 bases and J lost 9, with 8 bases in between. This CDR3 is built from 13 residues. DNA for the CDR3: TGTGCTAGTGGTTTGCGGAGCGGTTCACCCCTCCACTTT. Translation: CASGLRSGSPLHF.